This passage covers 25 T cell receptor beta chains from one sample sequenced in a study of cytomegalovirus exposure and HLA in healthy donors. Primers for the PCR totalled 60 Vbeta and 13 Jbeta. Assay: immunoSEQ multiplex PCR; the TCRdb copy retains only in-frame clones and omits some. The table includes 70,000 to 80,000 clones, roughly four fifths detected once. The sequenced sample was PBMCs. The source is a man between 18 and 29 years old in good health and CMV-seronegative.

The chain links TRBV7-2 to TRBJ1-2; weak D call: TRBD1 (5 bases). V was clipped by 1 base and J by 8 bases, with 20 bases between them. This CDR3 has 16 residues. Germline lookup yields CDR1 SGHTA and CDR2 FQGNSA. Here the CDR3 DNA reads TGTGCCAGCAGCTTAGTCAGTTTGGAGGGGAAAGGGGGCTACACCTTC. Its protein is CASSLVSLEGKGGYTF.

The chain couples TRBV9 to TRBJ2-3; no clear D gene. This CDR3 is built from 16 residues. Looked up from germline, CDR1 is SGDLS and CDR2 is YYNGEE. V was clipped by 4 bases and J by 4 bases, with 19 bases between them. The CDR3 DNA follows: TGTGCCAGCAGCTACATGAGATCGGGTCCCCCAGATACGCAGTATTTT. Encoded protein: CASSYMRSGPPDTQYF.

This clone was seen only a few times. V and J are TRBV6-5 and TRBJ1-1; 8 positions agree with TRBD1. CDR1 MNHEY and CDR2 SVGAGI come from the germline V gene. This CDR3 has 15 residues. The V segment lost 5 bases and the J segment 1 base; nucleotides outside the gene matches: 6. CDR3 region: CASSRQGRGNTEAFF. In nucleotides, the CDR3 is TGTGCCAGCAGTCGACAGGGGAGGGGGAACACTGAAGCTTTCTTT.

The rearrangement links TRBV5-6 to TRBJ2-7; TRBD1 aligns across 8 bases. The V gene end was trimmed by 2 bases and the J gene end by 4 bases; junction bases not matched to a gene: 8. CDR3 length: 15 amino acids. The germline CDR1 and CDR2 sequences are SGHDT and YYEEEE. CDR3 in DNA: TGTGCCAGCAGCTTAAGACAGGGGAAGGTGTACGAGCAGTACTTC. This encodes CASSLRQGKVYEQYF.

CDR3 sequence (DNA): TGTGCCAGCACTTTTGCGAACACCGGGGAGCTGTTTTTT. It codes for CASTFANTGELFF. The gene calls are TRBV6-5 and TRBJ2-2, with D uncertain. V shed 7 bases and J shed 0 bases, with 6 bases lying between them. Germline V gene data show CDR1 as MNHEY and CDR2 as SVGAGI. This CDR3 region has 13 residues.

The genes are TRBV4-2 and TRBJ1-2; TRBD1 agrees at 7 bases. The V gene's germline CDR1 is LGHNA and CDR2 YNFKEQ. With 4 bases clipped from V and 2 bases from J, the junction kept 7 bases outside the gene matches. CDR3 length: 15 residues. The CDR3 DNA reads as TGTGCCAGCAGCCCTTACCGACAGGGAAACTATGGCTACACCTTC. Translation gives CASSPYRQGNYGYTF.

The table lists this clone with a few counts. V and J are TRBV30 and TRBJ1-1; D is ambiguous. CDR3 size: 13 residues. Trimming took off 2 bases at V and 1 base at J, with 8 bases between the two ends. Germline-derived CDR1 and CDR2 are GTSNPN and SVGIG (reference sequence). The CDR3 DNA reads TGTGCCTGGAGTCCGTCCGGGAACACTGAAGCTTTCTTT. Amino acids: CAWSPSGNTEAFF.

This chain joins TRBV30 and TRBJ1-2; TRBD1 agrees at 8 bases. The CDR3 runs to 15 residues. CDR1 GTSNPN and CDR2 SVGIG come from the germline V gene (reference sequence). V dropped 3 bases and J dropped 5; count of bases not matched to a gene: 11. The CDR3 loop reads CAWRAPTGGGYGYTF. CDR3 DNA: TGTGCCTGGAGGGCCCCTACAGGGGGTGGTTATGGCTACACCTTC.

The gene calls are TRBV4-1 and TRBJ2-2; 11 positions match TRBD2. CDR1 MGHRA and CDR2 YSYEKL come from the germline V gene. This CDR3 has 17 amino acids. The V segment lost 7 bases and the J segment 0 bases; nucleotides outside the gene matches: 7. CDR3 amino acids: CASTGGLAASNTGELFF. For the CDR3, the DNA is TGCGCCAGCACTGGGGGACTAGCGGCATCGAACACCGGGGAGCTGTTTTTT.

This clone was seen only once. V and J are TRBV7-9 and TRBJ1-1, with TRBD1 identical over 8 bases. The CDR3 is 13 amino acids. CDR1 is SEHNR, CDR2 FQNEAQ, per germline (reference sequence). J lost 4 bases, V lost 5 bases, and 3 bases had no gene match. The CDR3 DNA reads as TGTGCCAGCAGCCTGACAGGGGCCACTGAAGCTTTCTTT. Translation gives CASSLTGATEAFF.

The chain uses TRBV2 and TRBJ2-3; TRBD2 agrees at 13 bases. The V segment lost 2 bases and the J segment 4 bases; nucleotides outside the gene matches: 21. The CDR3 spans 22 residues. Germline CDR1 SNHLY, CDR2 FYNNEI. In nucleotides, the CDR3 is TGTGCCAGCAGTGAACTCCGCCAGGGCGGACTAGCGGGAGAATTCATTCCAGATACGCAGTATTTT. As protein: CASSELRQGGLAGEFIPDTQYF.

The chain employs TRBV11-1 and TRBJ2-5; D is unresolved. Near its end, the DNA agrees better with TRBJ2-7, so the J call may be wrong. From germline, CDR1 is SGHAT and CDR2 FQDESV (reference sequence). The CDR3 sequence is 11 residues long. CDR3 sequence: CASSLAVEQYF. DNA for the CDR3: TGTGCCAGCAGCTTAGCGGTCGAGCAGTACTTC.

This clone has just a few counts. The chain recombines TRBV6-1 with TRBJ2-1, with D tentatively TRBD2 (6 bases). The CDR3 has 15 amino acids. CDR1 and CDR2 from the germline V gene are MNHNS and SASEGT. Trimming took 4 bases from V and 3 from J, leaving 13 bases between them. The CDR3 sequence: CASSAIEEGYNEQFF. CDR3 nucleotides: TGTGCCAGCAGTGCAATAGAGGAGGGCTACAATGAGCAGTTCTTC.

In this sample, this clone turned up once. This CDR3 is CASSQDLSTDTQYF. The DNA of the CDR3 is TGCGCCAGCAGCCAAGATCTAAGCACAGATACGCAGTATTTT. This chain joins TRBV4-1 and TRBJ2-3; D is uncertain. The germline CDR1 and CDR2 sequences are MGHRA and YSYEKL. The CDR3 has 14 residues. The V end lost 0 bases, the J end lost 0 bases, and 4 bases lay between the germline ends.

The chain carries TRBV2 and TRBJ2-1; 13 nucleotides align to TRBD2. Trimming at V came to 2 bases and at J to 6 bases, leaving 4 bases not matched to a gene. The length of the CDR3 is 16 residues. The germline V gene encodes CDR1 SNHLY and CDR2 FYNNEI. CDR3 loop: CASSEQGLAGSNEQFF. CDR3 DNA sequence: TGTGCCAGCAGTGAACAGGGACTAGCGGGATCCAATGAGCAGTTCTTC.

The chain employs TRBV6-1 and TRBJ2-1; weak D call: TRBD2 (5 bases). Germline V gene lookup returns CDR1 MNHNS and CDR2 SASEGT. Trimming shortened V by 6 bases and J by 14 bases, and 14 bases separated the two germline ends. The CDR3 has 11 residues. The CDR3 protein is CASRGETHKFF. CDR3 DNA sequence: TGTGCCAGCAGGGGAGAGACTCACAAGTTCTTC.

The chain employs TRBV7-9 and TRBJ1-2; D call uncertain. The CDR3 is 14 amino acids. Germline loops: CDR1 SEHNR, CDR2 FQNEAQ (reference sequence). The V gene lost 7 bases and the J gene lost 4 bases, with 16 bases spanning the gap. Here the CDR3 reads CASTLLGRAYGYTF. CDR3 sequence (DNA): TGTGCCAGCACCCTGCTTGGGCGAGCCTATGGCTACACCTTC.

The genes are TRBV7-9 and TRBJ2-7; 10 bases are shared with TRBD1. Germline V gene sequence: CDR1 SEHNR, CDR2 FQNEAQ (reference sequence). With 3 bases clipped from V and 2 bases from J, the junction kept 7 bases outside the gene matches. This CDR3 is 16 amino acids long. The CDR3 is CASSFRDRGTPYEQYF. CDR3 sequence (DNA): TGTGCCAGCAGCTTCCGGGACAGGGGCACTCCCTACGAGCAGTACTTC.

The chain is built from TRBV13 and TRBJ1-2; TRBD1 is a possible D gene (5 bases). The CDR3 has 15 amino acids. Trimming left V 0 bases short and J 4 bases short, with 12 bases between. Germline V gene sequence: CDR1 PRHDT, CDR2 FYEKMQ (reference sequence). The CDR3 loop is CASSLGQGSSYGYTF. CDR3 coding DNA: TGTGCCAGCAGCTTAGGGCAGGGTAGTTCCTATGGCTACACCTTC. The entire variable domain, with the rest obtained from reference TRBV13 and TRBJ1-2, is as follows: AAGVIQSPRHLIKEKRETATLKCYPIPRHDTVYWYQQGPGQDPQFLISFYEKMQSDKGSIPDRFSAQQFSDYHSELNMSSLELGDSALYFCASSLGQGSSYGYTFGSGTRLTVV.

V and J are TRBV6-5 and TRBJ1-2; D possibly corresponds to TRBD1 (6 bases). This CDR3 comprises 13 residues. The ends were cut back, 5 bases at V and 2 bases at J, with 9 bases in the middle. Germline CDR1 and CDR2: MNHEY and SVGAGI. CDR3 bases: TGTGCCAGCAGTAAACAGGGAAACTATGGCTACACCTTC. Protein product: CASSKQGNYGYTF.

This chain uses TRBV18 with TRBJ2-5; 7 bases match TRBD1. The CDR3 covers 14 residues. V lost 3 bases, J lost 4 bases, and 5 bases stayed unmatched. Germline values: CDR1 KGHSH, CDR2 LQKENI. CDR3 region: CASSPRDSVETQYF. The CDR3 nucleotides read TGTGCCAGCTCACCTCGGGACAGCGTAGAGACCCAGTACTTC.

The chain couples TRBV28 to TRBJ1-2; 9 bases match TRBD1. This CDR3 contains 14 residues. Germline assignment: CDR1 MDHEN and CDR2 SYDVKM. Trimming took 5 bases from V and 7 from J; bases not matched to a gene: 8. The CDR3 nucleotides are TGTGCCAGCAGTCCCCCCGGACAGGGGCCTGGCTACACCTTC. It codes for CASSPPGQGPGYTF.

V and J are TRBV6-5 and TRBJ1-6; 7 nucleotides agree with TRBD1. Losses at the gene ends were 5 bases for V and 7 bases for J; bases not matched to a gene: 5. Germline CDR1 MNHEY, CDR2 SVGAGI. This CDR3 has 14 residues. This CDR3 is CASSEPGGNSPLHF. CDR3 coding DNA: TGTGCCAGCAGTGAACCAGGGGGGAATTCACCCCTCCACTTT.

The chain uses TRBV7-9 and TRBJ2-2; TRBD1 might be the D (6 bases). V dropped 0 bases and J dropped 8 bases, with 10 bases sitting between them. CDR3 size: 14 residues. The V gene's germline CDR1 is SEHNR and CDR2 FQNEAQ (reference sequence). The DNA for the CDR3 is TGTGCCAGCAGCTTAGCGGGGACACGGGGGGAGCTGTTTTTT. This translates into CASSLAGTRGELFF.

J is TRBJ2-5 and V is TRBV6-6, with 10 bases matching TRBD1. Near its end, the DNA agrees better with TRBJ2-7, so the J call may be wrong. The CDR3 sequence is 14 residues long. Germline V lookup: CDR1 MNHNY, CDR2 SVGAGI (reference sequence). In nucleotides, the CDR3 is TGTGCCAGCAGTTACCGACAGGGGGCTTACGAGCAGTACTTC. Its translation is CASSYRQGAYEQYF.